The 2 T cell receptor beta chains in this list originate from one sample, sequenced in a study of shared clonotypes between healthy human individuals. Sequencing was performed with immunoSEQ multiplex PCR; in TCRdb, only in-frame clones are kept and a portion is missing. The repertoire includes about 2.4 million clones, just over 90% of them detected once, and about 0.13% sits in the top ten. Specimen: naive CD4+ T cells sorted from blood. Regarding subset: CD45RA+ positively selected. The origin of the receptors is a man aged 18 to 35 in good health.

The gene calls are TRBV7-2 and TRBJ1-2; D is perhaps TRBD1 (6 bases). CDR1 is SGHTA and CDR2 is FQGNSA in the germline V gene. This CDR3 has 14 amino acids. Trimming took off 8 bases at V and 3 bases at J, with 16 bases between the two ends. Written as DNA, the CDR3 is TGTGCCAGCTCCTATCGGGGGGCGGACTATGGCTACACCTTC. Translating gives CASSYRGADYGYTF.

This rearrangement joins TRBV29-1 to TRBJ2-5; tentative D call: TRBD2 (6 bases). The DNA end is a closer match to TRBJ2-7, so the J assignment may be wrong. Germline V lookup: CDR1 SQVTM, CDR2 ANQGSEA. This CDR3 spans 12 amino acids. CDR3 DNA: TGCAGCGTCAGCGGGCTAGGCTACGAGCAGTACTTC. Translated: CSVSGLGYEQYF.